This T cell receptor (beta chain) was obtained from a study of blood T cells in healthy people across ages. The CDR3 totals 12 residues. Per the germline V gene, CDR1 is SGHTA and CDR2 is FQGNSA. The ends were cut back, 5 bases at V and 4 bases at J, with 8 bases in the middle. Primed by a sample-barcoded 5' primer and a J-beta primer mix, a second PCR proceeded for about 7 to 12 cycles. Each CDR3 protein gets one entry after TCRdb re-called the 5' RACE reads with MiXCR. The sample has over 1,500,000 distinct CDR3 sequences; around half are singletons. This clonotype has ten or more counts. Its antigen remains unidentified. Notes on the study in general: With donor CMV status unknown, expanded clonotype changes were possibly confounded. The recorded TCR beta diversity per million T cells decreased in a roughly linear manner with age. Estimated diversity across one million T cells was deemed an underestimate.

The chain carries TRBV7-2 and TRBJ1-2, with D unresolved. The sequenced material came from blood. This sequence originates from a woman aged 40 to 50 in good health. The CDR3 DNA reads TGTGCCAGCAGCCTAACTACCTATGGCTACACCTTC. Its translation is CASSLTTYGYTF.